Presented here are 30 T cell receptor beta chains from one specimen sequenced in a study of T cell responses to AZD1222 COVID-19 vaccine. Assay: immunoSEQ multiplex PCR; the TCRdb copy retains only in-frame clones and omits some. Among approximately 89,000 clones listed, roughly 84% were seen once. The sequenced sample was peripheral blood, obtained on day 0 of AZD1222 vaccination. The receptors come from an adult in good health.

This clone was seen just once. CDR3 sequence: CASSLPGRNTYEQYF. The CDR3 nucleotides read TGCGCCAGCAGCCTCCCCGGGAGGAATACCTACGAGCAGTACTTC. The chain has TRBV5-1 and TRBJ2-7, with TRBD2 identical over 7 bases. The CDR3 contains 15 residues. Per the germline V gene, CDR1 is SGHRS and CDR2 is YFSETQ. Losses at the gene ends were 4 bases for V and 2 bases for J; bases not matched to a gene: 9.

The chain employs TRBV10-3 and TRBJ1-2; D may be TRBD1 (5 bases). Trimming took 7 bases from V and 1 from J, leaving 16 bases between them. Germline loops: CDR1 ENHRY, CDR2 SYGVKD. The CDR3 contains 15 residues. This CDR3 is CAIKDTRGDNYGYTF. The CDR3 DNA sequence: TGTGCCATCAAGGACACCCGAGGAGATAACTATGGCTACACCTTC.

V gene TRBV30 combines with J gene TRBJ2-7; 9 bases align to TRBD1. The V gene's germline CDR1 is GTSNPN and CDR2 SVGIG (reference sequence). After removal of 3 bases from V and 3 bases from J, the junction contained 6 bases not matched to a gene. This CDR3 is 14 amino acids long. The CDR3 is CAWSATGGFYEQYF. DNA for the CDR3: TGTGCCTGGAGCGCGACAGGGGGATTCTACGAGCAGTACTTC.

The V and J genes are TRBV6-5 and TRBJ2-3; D is perhaps TRBD2 (5 bases). This CDR3 has 15 residues. Germline CDR1 MNHEY, CDR2 SVGAGI. The V gene lost 2 bases and the J gene lost 0 bases, with 9 bases spanning the gap. The CDR3, as DNA: TGTGCCAGCAGTTACGCAGGACTGAGCACAGATACGCAGTATTTT. This sequence encodes CASSYAGLSTDTQYF.

CDR3 nucleotides: TGTGCCAGCAGCCGGACAGGGCAACAGCCCCAGCATTTT. Translating gives CASSRTGQQPQHF. This rearrangement joins TRBV6-5 to TRBJ1-5; 8 bases match TRBD1. This CDR3 contains 13 residues. Trimming took 6 bases from V and 7 from J; bases not matched to a gene: 5. Germline V gene lookup returns CDR1 MNHEY and CDR2 SVGAGI.

This chain connects TRBV9 to TRBJ2-1, with D uncertain. Germline lookup yields CDR1 SGDLS and CDR2 YYNGEE. The CDR3 loop spans 13 amino acids. Deletions cut 3 bases from V and 5 bases from J, with 9 bases between. CDR3 DNA: TGTGCCAGCAGCGCGCGGCCAGACAATGAGCAGTTCTTC. It specifies CASSARPDNEQFF.

V gene TRBV5-4 combines with J gene TRBJ2-5; possible D gene TRBD2, 6 bases. Trimming removed 0 bases at V and 10 bases at J, with 7 bases between. Germline V gene lookup returns CDR1 SGHNT and CDR2 YYREEE (reference sequence). The CDR3 is made up of 11 amino acids. In nucleotides, the CDR3 is TGTGCCAGCAGCTTGGGCGGGGTCCAGTACTTC. It is translated as CASSLGGVQYF. The full variable domain, its missing parts supplied by reference TRBV5-4 and TRBJ2-5, is ETGVTQSPTHLIKTRGQQVTLRCSSQSGHNTVSWYQQALGQGPQFIFQYYREEENGRGNFPPRFSGLQFPNYSSELNVNALELDDSALYLCASSLGGVQYFGPGTRLLVL.

This clone was observed a few times. This chain joins TRBV7-2 and TRBJ1-2; D ambiguous. Germline loops: CDR1 SGHTA, CDR2 FQGNSA. V was clipped by 2 bases and J by 0 bases, with 16 bases between them. The CDR3 length is 17 residues. CDR3 loop: CASSLYFRAAANYGYTF. The CDR3 DNA is TGTGCCAGCAGCTTATATTTTAGGGCCGCGGCTAACTATGGCTACACCTTC.

V gene TRBV6-2 or TRBV6-3 combines with J gene TRBJ1-4; no reliable D call. Germline V gives CDR1 MNHEY, CDR2 SVGEGT. Trimming took off 6 bases at V and 8 bases at J, with 16 bases between the two ends. CDR3 length equals 14 residues. CDR3 amino acids: CASSFDSGGEKLFF. In DNA form, the CDR3 reads TGTGCCAGCAGCTTCGACTCGGGCGGCGAAAAACTGTTTTTT.

This chain uses TRBV10-3 with TRBJ1-2; tentative D call: TRBD1 (6 bases). The germline V gene has CDR1 ENHRY and CDR2 SYGVKD. V was cut by 6 bases and J by 6 bases, with 14 bases left in between. This CDR3 comprises 13 residues. The CDR3 region has the DNA TGTGCCATCAGCTTCCGGGACACGGATGGCTACACCTTC. It specifies CAISFRDTDGYTF.

J is TRBJ2-2 and V is TRBV5-1; possible D gene TRBD2, 6 bases. Between the trimmed V and J ends, which lost 4 bases and 5 bases, there was a span of 15 bases. The CDR3 is made up of 15 amino acids. Looked up from germline, CDR1 is SGHRS and CDR2 is YFSETQ. CDR3 in DNA: TGCGCCAGCAGCCCTCCTAGTGGGGGGACCGGGGAGCTGTTTTTT. Translating gives CASSPPSGGTGELFF.

This clone has just one count. The V and J genes are TRBV4-1 and TRBJ1-1, with D hard to call. The ends were cut back, 6 bases at V and 1 base at J, with 9 bases in the middle. CDR1 is MGHRA, CDR2 YSYEKL, per germline. This CDR3 has 13 residues. This CDR3 reads CASRLGGNTEAFF. The CDR3 bases are TGCGCCAGCAGGCTGGGTGGGAACACTGAAGCTTTCTTT.

The CDR3 protein is CASSHRGGGGNTIYF. The CDR3 nucleotides are TGTGCCAGCAGCCACCGCGGGGGCGGTGGAAACACCATATATTTT. This rearrangement joins TRBV14 to TRBJ1-3, with D maybe TRBD1 (6 bases). Trimming stripped 3 bases from V and 3 bases from J, with 12 bases between. Germline V gene sequence: CDR1 SGHDN, CDR2 FVKESK. There are 15 residues in the CDR3. The full variable domain, its missing parts supplied by reference TRBV14 and TRBJ1-3, is EAGVTQFPSHSVIEKGQTVTLRCDPISGHDNLYWYRRVMGKEIKFLLHFVKESKQDESGMPNNRFLAERTGGTYSTLKVQPAELEDSGVYFCASSHRGGGGNTIYFGEGSWLTVV.

This clone has just one count. Sequence at one end of the junction differs from germline and may be a read error. V gene TRBV7-7 combines with J gene TRBJ1-5; D is unresolved. Germline loops: CDR1 SSHAT, CDR2 FNYEAQ (reference sequence). This CDR3 spans 16 amino acids. The chain's CDR3 is CASSDSKVEVDQPQHF. In DNA, the CDR3 is TGTGCTAGCAGCGATTCTAAGGTGGAAGTCGATCAGCCCCAGCATTTT.

This clone was detected only once. The CDR3 sequence is CASKGLYSNQPQHF. The DNA of the CDR3 is TGTGCCAGCAAAGGGCTCTATAGCAATCAGCCCCAGCATTTT. The chain recombines TRBV2 with TRBJ1-5; no definite D call. The germline gives CDR1 SNHLY, CDR2 FYNNEI. Trimming pared 7 bases from V and 0 bases from J, leaving 10 bases between. The CDR3 covers 14 residues.

The chain is built from TRBV9 and TRBJ1-2, with D possibly being TRBD1 (6 bases). The CDR3 totals 14 residues. V was shortened by 2 bases and J by 6 bases, with 14 bases between the two germline ends. Germline assignment: CDR1 SGDLS and CDR2 YYNGEE. CDR3 in amino acids: CASSVGPRGDGYTF. For the CDR3, the DNA is TGTGCCAGCAGCGTCGGCCCCAGGGGCGATGGCTACACCTTC.

The chain carries TRBV6-5 and TRBJ2-2; D perhaps matches TRBD1 (5 bases). There are 13 residues in the CDR3. Germline V CDR1 and CDR2: MNHEY, SVGAGI. Trimming shortened V by 6 bases and J by 4 bases, and 9 bases separated the two germline ends. CDR3 loop: CASRTEFTGELFF. CDR3 nucleotide sequence: TGTGCCAGCAGGACAGAATTCACCGGGGAGCTGTTTTTT.

The gene calls are TRBV12-3 or TRBV12-4 and TRBJ1-5; D is unresolved. CDR3 length: 13 residues. Trimming shortened V by 4 bases and J by 6 bases, and 10 bases separated the two germline ends. For the CDR3, the DNA is TGTGCCAGCAGTTCCGTCCCCCCTCAGCCCCAGCATTTT. This sequence encodes CASSSVPPQPQHF.

This CDR3 is CASSRDKDTVSYEQYF. CDR3 DNA sequence: TGTGCCAGCAGCCGTGACAAGGACACAGTCTCCTACGAGCAGTACTTC. The chain is built from TRBV11-1 and TRBJ2-7; D might be TRBD1 (5 bases). Germline V gene lookup returns CDR1 SGHAT and CDR2 FQDESV (reference sequence). Trimming took off 5 bases at V and 0 bases at J, with 17 bases between the two ends. The CDR3 consists of 16 residues.

The chain is built from TRBV9 and TRBJ2-7; 7 bases are a match to TRBD2. Germline V gives CDR1 SGDLS, CDR2 YYNGEE. V dropped 4 bases and J dropped 0; count of bases not matched to a gene: 4. The length of the CDR3 is 14 residues. CDR3 bases: TGTGCCAGCAGCCCAGCGGGGCACTCCTACGAGCAGTACTTC. Amino acid sequence: CASSPAGHSYEQYF. Full variable domain (outside the CDR3, taken from reference TRBV9 and TRBJ2-7): DSGVTQTPKHLITATGQRVTLRCSPRSGDLSVYWYQQSLDQGLQFLIQYYNGEERAKGNILERFSAQQFPDLHSELNLSSLELGDSALYFCASSPAGHSYEQYFGPGTRLTVT.

The V and J genes are TRBV4-1 and TRBJ1-4, with TRBD1 identical over 8 bases. The length of the CDR3 is 16 residues. Per germline, CDR1 MGHRA and CDR2 YSYEKL. The V segment lost 0 bases and the J segment 8 bases; nucleotides outside the gene matches: 8. CDR3 loop: CASSQDWQGALEKLFF. The CDR3 DNA reads as TGCGCCAGCAGCCAAGATTGGCAGGGGGCGTTAGAAAAACTGTTTTTT.

This clone was recorded once. The V call is TRBV30, the J call TRBJ1-1; TRBD1 matches at 8 bases. Germline V gene data show CDR1 as GTSNPN and CDR2 as SVGIG (reference sequence). This CDR3 is built from 13 residues. With 5 bases clipped from V and 3 bases from J, the junction kept 5 bases outside the gene matches. CDR3 coding DNA: TGTGCCTGGTCCGGGACAGGATACACTGAAGCTTTCTTT. It encodes CAWSGTGYTEAFF.

This sequence joins TRBV25-1 and TRBJ1-4; D ambiguous. Trimming removed 1 base at V and 14 bases at J, with 11 bases between. The CDR3 length is 12 residues. The V gene's germline CDR1 is MGHDK and CDR2 SYGVNS. CDR3 loop: CASSESLRVLFF. The DNA for the CDR3 is TGTGCCAGCAGTGAATCCCTCAGAGTCCTGTTTTTT.

The chain employs TRBV7-9 and TRBJ1-2; D is uncertain. Per germline, CDR1 SEHNR and CDR2 FQNEAQ (reference sequence). This CDR3 comprises 15 residues. V was shortened by 5 bases and J by 2 bases, with 15 bases between the two germline ends. The CDR3 DNA follows: TGTGCCAGCAGCCCCAGCCGACCCATAAACTATGGCTACACCTTC. Amino acid sequence: CASSPSRPINYGYTF.

A single count supports this clone. V usage is TRBV27 and J usage is TRBJ2-7, with 7 positions matching TRBD1. CDR3 length: 15 amino acids. J was trimmed by 0 bases and V by 0 bases; bases with no gene match: 2. Germline V gene lookup returns CDR1 MNHEY and CDR2 SMNVEV (reference sequence). The CDR3 loop is CASSLSGQISYEQYF. CDR3 in DNA: TGTGCCAGCAGTTTATCGGGACAGATCTCCTACGAGCAGTACTTC.

In regard to this clone: This could be a read error, since a much larger clone is one nucleotide away. The V gene is TRBV27, the J gene TRBJ2-7, with no clear D. Germline-derived CDR1 and CDR2 are MNHEY and SMNVEV (reference sequence). Trimming stripped 6 bases from V and 3 bases from J, with 6 bases between. The CDR3 is made up of 11 amino acids. The CDR3 DNA follows: TGTGCCAGCAGGGGCTACTACGAGCAGTACTTC. It is translated as CASRGYYEQYF.

J is TRBJ2-3 and V is TRBV5-1; 10 nucleotides match TRBD2. Germline CDR1 reads SGHRS; CDR2 reads YFSETQ. V lost 6 bases to trimming and J lost 3 bases; unmatched junction nucleotides: 4. This CDR3 spans 14 amino acids. DNA for the CDR3: TGCGCCAGCACTCTAGCGGGGGATACAGATACGCAGTATTTT. Protein sequence: CASTLAGDTDTQYF.

The chain couples TRBV5-6 to TRBJ2-4, with D perhaps matching TRBD1 (5 bases). Trimming cost V 0 bases and J 2 bases, with 6 bases left between them. Germline V CDR1 and CDR2: SGHDT, YYEEEE. The CDR3 extends over 14 amino acids. The CDR3 spells CASSLGGSKNIQYF. CDR3 in DNA: TGTGCCAGCAGCTTGGGGGGCTCCAAAAACATTCAGTACTTC.

V is TRBV5-1 and J is TRBJ1-6; TRBD1 might be the D (6 bases). The CDR3 runs 15 residues. Trimming cost V 4 bases and J 10 bases, with 18 bases left between them. Germline V gene data show CDR1 as SGHRS and CDR2 as YFSETQ. The CDR3 DNA reads TGCGCCAGCAGCCGACAGGTTCCATCCCCCTCACCCCTCCACTTT. Protein: CASSRQVPSPSPLHF.

The CDR3 nucleotides read TGCGCCAGCAGCCAAGAGAAGGGCGTCACTGAAGCTTTCTTT. Translated: CASSQEKGVTEAFF. The chain is built from TRBV4-1 and TRBJ1-1; D is ambiguous. Per the germline V gene, CDR1 is MGHRA and CDR2 is YSYEKL. CDR3 length equals 14 residues. V lost 0 bases and J lost 4, with 9 bases in between.